These 11 T cell receptor beta chains share one sample of origin, sequenced in a study of regulatory T cells in long-lasting Graves disease (dated by TCRdb to the early 2020s). According to the study, the label for this sample's time point signals: newly diagnosed GD, antithyroid drugs for less than 3 months. RNA was extracted from PBMCs in TRIzol for both TCR sequencing and RNA sequencing. Libraries were constructed by multiplex PCR. Sequencing was carried out with an Illumina HiSeq 4000. To build TCR beta libraries, CDR3 regions were amplified by Arm-PCR using iRepertoire HTBI primers. TCRdb reworked the public reads: Q25 trimming with fastp, MiXCR clone assembly, productive beta chains retained. CDR3 protein duplicates are merged, each entry listing the most common genes and DNA. Within this sample are 420,000 or so distinct CDR3 sequences, with about 16% of them counted one time only. Of the sample, less than 30% is held by the ten largest clones.

This same sample was also part of a study on T cells in Graves' hyperthyroidism and ophthalmopathy.

Here the sequenced sample was peripheral blood mononuclear cells (PBMCs), taken at new diagnosis, from a patient treated with antithyroid drugs. The receptor source for this set is a woman between 18 and 29 years old with Graves disease. Donor details come from another sample of the same person, matched by shared clones.

Only a few counts were recorded for this clonotype. The V gene is TRBV28, the J gene TRBJ2-1; TRBD1 is a possible D gene (6 bases). Germline lookup yields CDR1 MDHEN and CDR2 SYDVKM. The CDR3 spans 17 residues. V was cut by 4 bases and J by 2 bases, with 18 bases left in between. The CDR3 nucleotides read TGTGCCAGCAGTTCCGCCTCTACAGGGAACCCCTACAATGAGCAGTTCTTC. It codes for CASSSASTGNPYNEQFF.

This clonotype was counted ten times or more. The chain links TRBV7-2 to TRBJ2-1; 8 nucleotides line up with TRBD2. Germline V gene sequence: CDR1 SGHTA, CDR2 FQGNSA. V trimming: 8 bases; J trimming: 4 bases; junction bases outside the gene matches: 7. This CDR3 is 14 amino acids long. The CDR3 spells CASGWAGGYNEQFF. The CDR3 nucleotides are TGTGCCAGCGGTTGGGCGGGGGGTTACAATGAGCAGTTCTTC.

This clonotype has just one count. The chain uses TRBV19 and TRBJ2-1; D not certain. Deletions cut 7 bases from V and 0 bases from J, with 7 bases between. This CDR3 has 13 amino acids. Germline CDR1 LNHDA, CDR2 SQIVND (reference sequence). The CDR3 DNA reads TGTGCCAGTACGGTAGGCTCCTACAATGAGCAGTTCTTC. Protein: CASTVGSYNEQFF.

This clonotype has only a few counts. The rearrangement uses TRBV20-1 and TRBJ2-7; D is uncertain. V lost 3 bases, J lost 5 bases, and 11 bases lay in between. Germline CDR1 DFQATT, CDR2 SNEGSKA (reference sequence). This CDR3 has 12 residues. The CDR3 loop reads CSARVGTHEQYF. In nucleotides, the CDR3 is TGCAGTGCTAGGGTGGGTACCCACGAGCAGTACTTC.

This clonotype appeared many times. The chain carries TRBV7-3 and TRBJ2-7, with TRBD2 matching 12 bases. Germline V gives CDR1 SGHTA, CDR2 FQGTGA. The CDR3 covers 16 residues. Unmatched junction bases numbered 8, after V lost 5 bases and J lost 3 bases. DNA for the CDR3: TGTGCCAGCAGCCAACATGGACTAGCGGGGAACTACGAGCAGTACTTC. Amino acid sequence: CASSQHGLAGNYEQYF.

V gene TRBV20-1 combines with J gene TRBJ2-7, with 8 bases lining up with TRBD2. V was pared by 1 base and J by 7 bases, with 3 bases of the junction left unmatched. In germline, CDR1 is DFQATT, CDR2 SNEGSKA (reference sequence). The CDR3 has 12 amino acids. The CDR3 DNA is TGCAGTGCTAGAGGGGGCGGGGGGGAGCAGTACTTC. It is translated as CSARGGGGEQYF.

This clonotype was seen repeatedly, ten times or more. The V and J genes are TRBV7-2 and TRBJ1-2; 8 bases align to TRBD1. Trimming cost V 3 bases and J 8 bases; bases outside gene matches: 8. The CDR3 is 14 amino acids. CDR1 and CDR2 from the germline V gene are SGHTA and FQGNSA. The DNA for the CDR3 is TGTGCCAGCAGCTTCCGGACAGGGACGGAAGGCTACACCTTC. It translates to CASSFRTGTEGYTF.

This clonotype was counted only a few times. This sequence joins TRBV5-1 and TRBJ2-5; 9 nucleotides align to TRBD2. Unmatched junction bases numbered 10, after V lost 5 bases and J lost 5 bases. The germline gives CDR1 SGHRS, CDR2 YFSETQ. This CDR3 has 15 amino acids. CDR3 bases: TGCGCCAGCAGTCCCCGTAGCGGGAGTCGGGAGACCCAGTACTTC. It is translated as CASSPRSGSRETQYF.

This chain connects TRBV3-1 to TRBJ2-2, with D possibly being TRBD1 or TRBD2 (5 bases each). Trimming took off 2 bases at V and 7 bases at J, with 11 bases between the two ends. In germline, CDR1 is LGHDT, CDR2 YNNKEL (reference sequence). The CDR3 is made up of 14 amino acids. Written as DNA, the CDR3 is TGTGCCAGCAGCCAAAGAGGGGCGGTCGGGGAGCTGTTTTTT. Translated: CASSQRGAVGELFF.

This clonotype has just a few counts. The chain links TRBV19 to TRBJ2-3; TRBD1 aligns across 10 bases. The CDR3 consists of 13 residues. V lost 10 bases, J lost 3 bases, and 4 bases stayed unmatched. Germline CDR1 reads LNHDA; CDR2 reads SQIVND (reference sequence). The CDR3, as DNA: TGTGCCACCCGGGACAGGGGAACAGATACGCAGTATTTT. It specifies CATRDRGTDTQYF.

This clonotype was observed many times. This sequence joins TRBV28 and TRBJ2-7; 8 bases match TRBD2. The CDR3 sequence is 14 residues long. Losses at the gene ends were 8 bases for V and 0 bases for J; bases not matched to a gene: 6. Looked up from germline, CDR1 is MDHEN and CDR2 is SYDVKM. CDR3 protein: CASAALAGSYEQYF. CDR3 nucleotide sequence: TGTGCCAGCGCGGCCCTAGCGGGCTCCTACGAGCAGTACTTC.